The T cell receptor (beta chain) under discussion was sequenced for a study of control samples from healthy donors and cancer patients. With V trimmed by 3 bases and J by 4 bases, 7 bases remained unmatched. The length of the CDR3 is 15 residues. Germline loops: CDR1 KGHSH, CDR2 LQKENI. Here immunoSEQ multiplex PCR was the method, and the copy in TCRdb shows in-frame clones only, minus some. The table shows roughly 120,000 clones, with roughly nine tenths occurring only once. The sequence derives from a woman younger than 30 in good health. Source material: blood. The gene calls are TRBV18 and TRBJ2-5; 8 positions agree with TRBD2. The CDR3 loop reads CASSPESGGRETQYF. The CDR3 region has the DNA TGTGCCAGCTCACCTGAGAGCGGGGGTCGAGAGACCCAGTACTTC. Full variable domain (missing parts from reference TRBV18 and TRBJ2-5): NAGVMQNPRHLVRRRGQEARLRCSPMKGHSHVYWYRQLPEEGLKFMVYLQKENIIDESGMPKERFSAEFPKEGPSILRIQQVVRGDSAAYFCASSPESGGRETQYFGPGTRLLVL.